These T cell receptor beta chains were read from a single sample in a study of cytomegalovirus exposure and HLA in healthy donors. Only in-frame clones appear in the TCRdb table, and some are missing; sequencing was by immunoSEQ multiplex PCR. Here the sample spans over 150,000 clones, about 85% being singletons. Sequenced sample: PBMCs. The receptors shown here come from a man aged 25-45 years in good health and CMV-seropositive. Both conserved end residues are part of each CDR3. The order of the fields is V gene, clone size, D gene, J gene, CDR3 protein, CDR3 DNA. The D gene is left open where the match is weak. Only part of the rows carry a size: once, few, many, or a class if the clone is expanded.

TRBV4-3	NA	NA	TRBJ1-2	CASSQDRLQGAFNYGYTF	TGCGCCAGCAGCCAAGATCGTCTGCAAGGGGCTTTCAACTATGGCTACACCTTC
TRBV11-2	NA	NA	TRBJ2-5	CASSLVRSHSEAQYF	TGTGCCAGCAGCTTAGTTCGCAGCCATTCCGAGGCCCAGTACTTC
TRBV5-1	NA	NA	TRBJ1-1	CASSLYGSKNTEAFF	TGCGCCAGCAGCTTGTACGGGTCAAAGAACACTGAAGCTTTCTTT
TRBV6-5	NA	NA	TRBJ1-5	CASSIRQASNQPQHF	TGTGCCAGCAGTATTCGACAGGCTAGCAATCAGCCCCAGCATTTT
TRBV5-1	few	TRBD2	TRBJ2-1	CASSRAGGPDSEQFF	TGCGCCAGCAGCCGAGCGGGAGGGCCTGATAGCGAGCAGTTCTTC
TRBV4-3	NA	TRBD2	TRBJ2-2	CASSSGLAGLDGELFF	TGCGCCAGCAGCTCGGGACTAGCGGGACTGGACGGGGAGCTGTTTTTT
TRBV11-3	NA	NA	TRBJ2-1	CASSLERGEQFF	TGTGCCAGCAGCTTGGAACGGGGTGAGCAGTTCTTC
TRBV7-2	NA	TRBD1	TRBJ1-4	CASSSGQASSILFF	TGTGCCAGCAGCTCCGGACAGGCGAGCTCGATACTGTTTTTT
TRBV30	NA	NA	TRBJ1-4	CAWSVRGRGEKLFF	TGTGCCTGGAGTGTACGGGGGAGGGGTGAAAAACTGTTTTTT
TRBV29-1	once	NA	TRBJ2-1	CSVDGGSFWAEQFF	TGCAGCGTTGACGGGGGAAGTTTTTGGGCTGAGCAGTTCTTC
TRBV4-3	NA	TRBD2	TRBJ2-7	CASSQEIPGLAEQHF	TGCGCCAGCAGCCAAGAAATCCCCGGACTAGCCGAGCAGCACTTC
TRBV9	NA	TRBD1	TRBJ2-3	CASSVGGQISSTDTQYF	TGTGCCAGCAGCGTAGGGGGACAGATCTCTAGCACAGATACGCAGTATTTT
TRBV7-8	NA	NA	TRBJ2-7	CASSLVATYEQYF	TGTGCCAGCAGCTTAGTTGCTACCTACGAGCAGTACTTC
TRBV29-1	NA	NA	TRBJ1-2	CSIRDTVNYGYTF	TGCAGCATCCGGGACACCGTAAACTATGGCTACACCTTC
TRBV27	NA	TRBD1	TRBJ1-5	CASSPGQGYDQPQHF	TGTGCCAGCAGTCCGGGACAGGGTTACGATCAGCCCCAGCATTTT
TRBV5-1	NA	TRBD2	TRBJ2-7	CASSLSHGGGYEQYF	TGCGCCAGCAGCTTGTCTCACGGGGGGGGCTACGAGCAGTACTTC